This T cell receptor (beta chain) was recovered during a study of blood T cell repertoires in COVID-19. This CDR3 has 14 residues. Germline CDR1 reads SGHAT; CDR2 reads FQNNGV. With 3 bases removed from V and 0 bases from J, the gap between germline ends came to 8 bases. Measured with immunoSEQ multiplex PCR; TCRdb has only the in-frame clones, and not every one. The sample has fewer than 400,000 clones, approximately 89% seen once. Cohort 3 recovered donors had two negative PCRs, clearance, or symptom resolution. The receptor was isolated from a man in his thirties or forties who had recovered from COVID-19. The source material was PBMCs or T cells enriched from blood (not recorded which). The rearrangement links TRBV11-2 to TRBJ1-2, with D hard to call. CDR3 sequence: CASSFYSSNYGYTF. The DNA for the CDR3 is TGTGCCAGCAGCTTCTACAGCTCTAACTATGGCTACACCTTC.